This record concerns one TCR beta chain sequence. CDR3 length: 14 residues. With V trimmed by 6 bases and J by 6 bases, 5 bases remained unmatched. The V gene's germline CDR1 is SGHTA and CDR2 FQGNSA. The sample originates from a study of blood T cell repertoires in COVID-19. Study-wide background: Nucleic acid was either cDNA or gDNA, and it came from T cells, B-cell-depleted T cells, or PBMCs.

Sequencing was performed with immunoSEQ multiplex PCR; in TCRdb, only in-frame clones are kept and a portion is missing. The sample lists under 200,000 clones; approximately 90% were seen once. Material: peripheral blood. The receptor was isolated from a middle-aged man with active or convalescent COVID-19. V and J are TRBV7-2 and TRBJ2-7, with 13 bases lining up with TRBD2. DNA for the CDR3: TGTGCCAGCAGACAGACTAGCGGGGGGCCCGAGCAGTACTTC. It yields the protein CASRQTSGGPEQYF.